This T cell receptor (beta chain) was recovered during a study of T cells in Graves' hyperthyroidism and ophthalmopathy. Germline assignment: CDR1 KGHDR and CDR2 SFDVKD. The ends lost 3 bases at V and 5 bases at J; junction bases unmatched: 3. The CDR3 contains 14 residues. This clonotype was seen many times. From RNA transcripts, TCR beta CDR3 regions were amplified. With the HTBI primer set, the TCR CDR3 went through a first round of RT-PCR. MiXCR, applied by TCRdb to the multiplex PCR reads, yields one record per CDR3 protein. The profile shows approximately 150,000 distinct CDR3 sequences, 9.4% of them singletons.

This TCR came from a woman aged 18-29 years with Graves' hyperthyroidism that later progressed to Graves' ophthalmopathy. The rearrangement uses TRBV24-1 and TRBJ1-5; 7 nucleotides match TRBD1. Material: blood. CDR3 coding DNA: TGTGCCACCAGTGATGATACAGGGGATCAGCCCCAGCATTTT. Translation gives CATSDDTGDQPQHF.